This T cell receptor beta chain stems from a study of spatial heterogeneity in lung cancer (dated by TCRdb to about 2019). Regarding the research as a whole: More beta-chain than alpha-chain transcripts were consistently detected, likely reflecting higher beta-chain transcript abundance. In non-small cell lung cancer, the study made a quantitative comparison of TCR alpha and beta repertoires among multiple tumor regions, matched nontumor lung and blood. TCR transcript counts in tumor regions correlated strongly with a T cell transcriptional module score from matched bulk RNA-seq. Both alpha and beta chains were TCR-sequenced in roughly 200 tumor regions, under 70 matched nontumor lung samples and over 55 PBMC samples obtained at surgery. In the raw uncorrected reads, each unique combination of TCR and UMI appeared on average more than ten times. Nonsynonymous mutation counts, determined by whole-exome sequencing of tumor tissue, were related to TCR repertoire features.

The count of this clonotype is one. The antigen this receptor binds is unknown. No much larger clonotype is one base removed from it; base qualities were not supplied. Evidence from one read is weak. With the library built for alpha chains, this beta chain is off target and its frequency is not meaningful. General study outcomes and caveats: Counts of ubiquitous and regional expanded TCRs correlated with counts of ubiquitous and regional nonsynonymous mutations, respectively. TCR-seq coverage of tumor T cells was estimated at only roughly 6.5% for alpha chains and roughly 13% for beta chains. Confirming at a functional level the hypothesis that regional TCRs recognize regional mutations was considered to require additional single-cell paired TCR alpha and beta sequencing. The number of expanded intratumoral alpha and beta TCRs correlated with the tumor nonsynonymous mutation count.

The time point label corresponds to: sample taken at primary tumor resection. Samples were obtained from 72 patients with early-stage, untreated non-small cell lung cancer from the lung TRACERx cohort. For TCR sequencing, whole RNA was extracted from tumor and nontumor lung tissue, or from cryopreserved PBMC samples, and no cell sorting was done. Only patients for whom sufficient RNA was available from at least two tumor regions were selected for TCR sequencing. Before being selected, tumor and adjacent nontumor lung specimens were reviewed by a lung pathologist. Including cysteine and phenylalanine, the CDR3 has 18 amino acids. Of the read, only the CDR3 DNA is kept; its 54 bases are in frame from base 1. The V end gives up 0 bases and the J end 5 bases, leaving 10 bases in the junction not matched to a gene. CDR1 and CDR2 were assigned from the germline V gene as MNHEY and SVGAGI. The library came from 5' RACE. TCRdb shows the sequencer as NextSeq 500. To allow correction of PCR and sequencing errors, the TCR library protocol tagged every TCR cDNA molecule with a unique molecular identifier. The paper's data handling went like this. TCR identification, UMI-based error correction and CDR3 extraction were performed with Decombinator tools. TCRs above a frequency of 2 per 1,000, corresponding to the top 1% of the tumor frequency distribution, were defined as expanded. Expanded tumor TCRs statistically deemed absent (corrected P<0.05) from at least one tumor region were classed as regional, and all other expanded tumor TCRs were classed as ubiquitous. Rényi diversity was computed with the R vegan package after subsampling each repertoire 100 times to 5,000 TCRs. CDR3 similarity networks were constructed using string-kernel similarity of amino acid triplets, with links drawn between CDR3s whose pairwise similarity was above 0.82. TCRdb passed the public sequencing reads through fastp at Q25 and MiXCR, retaining productive beta sequences. All rows with the same CDR3 protein become a single entry with the most common DNA and genes. Here the V and J calls rest on TCRdb's processing, not on the authors' analysis. The sample profile shows some 15,000 distinct CDR3 sequences; roughly 4.7% of them were found once. Of the sample, about a sixth falls within the top ten clones.

The rearranged chain carries TRBV6-5 and TRBJ1-6; 7 of the junction bases match TRBD1. The source material was lung tumor tissue, sampled at surgery. The source is a female donor with early-stage non-small cell lung cancer. The CDR3 region has the sequence CASSYSGLRDRHNSPLHF. The DNA sequence follows: TGTGCCAGCAGTTACTCTGGACTCCGGGACAGACATAATTCACCCCTCCACTTT.